These 6 T cell receptor beta chains came from one sample sequenced in a study of graft-versus-host responses after intestinal transplantation. Clones were read by immunoSEQ multiplex PCR, and TCRdb kept only the in-frame ones, dropping some. This sample has about 25,000 clones, with approximately 93% found just once. This material consisted of PBMCs, taken 156 days after intestinal transplant. These receptors all stem from a human patient who received an intestinal transplant, so some T cells may come from the graft donor.

This clone has a single count. The V call is TRBV5-1, the J call TRBJ2-3; the match to TRBD1 covers 9 bases. The CDR3 spans 15 residues. With V trimmed by 4 bases and J by 4 bases, 7 bases remained unmatched. Germline CDR1 is SGHRS and CDR2 is YFSETQ. The CDR3: CASSGGQGRSDTQYF. CDR3 bases: TGCGCCAGCAGCGGTGGACAGGGGAGATCAGATACGCAGTATTTT.

V is TRBV6-1 and J is TRBJ2-7; 13 bases line up with TRBD2. CDR1 and CDR2 from the germline V gene are MNHNS and SASEGT. The CDR3 is 18 residues long. Losses at the gene ends were 1 base for V and 4 bases for J; bases not matched to a gene: 10. The CDR3 sequence is CASSEVRPGLAGRYEQYF. The CDR3 DNA is TGTGCCAGCAGTGAAGTTAGGCCGGGACTAGCGGGACGATACGAGCAGTACTTC.

The chain carries TRBV27 and TRBJ1-1; no reliable D call. Germline-derived CDR1 and CDR2 are MNHEY and SMNVEV (reference sequence). The length of the CDR3 is 13 residues. Between the trimmed V and J ends, which lost 5 bases and 3 bases, there was a span of 10 bases. The CDR3 sequence is CASSLWRHTEAFF. CDR3 coding DNA: TGTGCCAGCAGTCTATGGCGGCACACTGAAGCTTTCTTT.

The rearrangement joins TRBV9 to TRBJ2-2; 10 bases align to TRBD2. The CDR3 has 15 residues. After removal of 0 bases from V and 6 bases from J, the junction contained 2 bases not matched to a gene. Germline V gives CDR1 SGDLS, CDR2 YYNGEE. The CDR3 region is CASSVGSGRSGELFF. As DNA, the CDR3 is TGTGCCAGCAGCGTAGGTAGCGGGAGGTCCGGGGAGCTGTTTTTT.

V and J are TRBV19 and TRBJ2-2; D unclear. This CDR3 spans 13 amino acids. The germline CDR1 and CDR2 sequences are LNHDA and SQIVND (reference sequence). Trimming took off 8 bases at V and 2 bases at J, with 9 bases between the two ends. The CDR3 loop is CASFTLNTGELFF. The CDR3 DNA is TGTGCCAGTTTCACACTTAACACCGGGGAGCTGTTTTTT.

The V and J genes are TRBV4-3 and TRBJ2-3; 8 nucleotides match TRBD2. CDR3 length: 17 residues. CDR1 is LGHNA, CDR2 YSLEER, per germline. Unmatched junction bases numbered 11, after V lost 4 bases and J lost 2 bases. In DNA, the CDR3 is TGCGCCAGCAGCCGACGCCGGACGCGGGGGGTCACAGATACGCAGTATTTT. Translation gives CASSRRRTRGVTDTQYF.